Detailed here is one TCR beta chain. The sample originates from a study of blood T cell repertoires in COVID-19. Produced via immunoSEQ multiplex PCR; TCRdb's table is partial and in-frame only. Among around 72,000 clones listed, around four fifths were seen once. Material: peripheral blood. The source of this sequence is a woman aged 80 or over with acute or convalescent COVID-19.

The CDR3 is CASSEGSTDTQYF. CDR3 nucleotides: TGTGCCAGCAGCGAGGGATCCACAGATACGCAGTATTTT. The V call is TRBV5-8, the J call TRBJ2-3; weak D call: TRBD2 (5 bases). The V gene lost 4 bases and the J gene lost 2 bases, with 8 bases spanning the gap. The CDR3 is made up of 13 amino acids. CDR1 is SGHTS, CDR2 YDEGEE, per germline.